These 10 T cell receptor beta chains share one sample of origin, sequenced in a study of CD8 T cells in ankylosing spondylitis. One entry per CDR3 protein, called by TCRdb with MiXCR from the 5' RACE reads. The sample records a few hundred thousand distinct CDR3 sequences, about a sixth being singletons. The specimen sequenced was blood, either unsorted or a sorted T cell fraction (not recorded which). The origin of the receptors is a male donor with ankylosing spondylitis or in good health (not recorded which).

This clonotype was counted a few times. A read error may account for a junction end that differs from germline. The chain employs TRBV12-3 or TRBV12-4 and TRBJ2-7; TRBD2 matches 13 bases. CDR3 length equals 18 residues. In nucleotides, the CDR3 is TGTGCCATCAGTTTAGCGCTCTGGACTAGCGGGAGTCCCGACGAGCAGTACTTC. This translates into CAISLALWTSGSPDEQYF.

This clonotype was recorded at least ten times. CDR3 DNA: TGCAGCGTTGAGCCATCGGGAGGTAGCGGAGGCTACAATGAGCAGTTCTTC. Its translation is CSVEPSGGSGGYNEQFF. The rearrangement links TRBV29-1 to TRBJ2-1, with TRBD2 identical over 7 bases. In germline, CDR1 is SQVTM, CDR2 ANQGSEA. The CDR3 spans 17 residues. The junction had 14 bases not matched to a gene; V was cut back by 3 bases and J by 3 bases.

The V and J genes are TRBV29-1 and TRBJ2-7; maybe TRBD1 (5 bases). The germline V gene has CDR1 SQVTM and CDR2 ANQGSEA. V lost 0 bases, J lost 2 bases, and 11 bases lay in between. The CDR3 runs to 14 residues. This CDR3 reads CSVEDPKGTYEQYF. The CDR3 region has the DNA TGCAGCGTTGAAGATCCAAAGGGGACCTACGAGCAGTACTTC.

The CDR3 spells CASSQSKAGPYNEQFF. For the CDR3, the DNA is TGCGCCAGCAGCCAATCCAAAGCGGGTCCCTACAATGAGCAGTTCTTC. The V and J genes are TRBV4-3 and TRBJ2-1, with D maybe TRBD2 (6 bases). The germline V gene has CDR1 LGHNA and CDR2 YSLEER. The length of the CDR3 is 16 residues. Trimming removed 2 bases at V and 2 bases at J, with 13 bases between.

The genes are TRBV28 and TRBJ2-7; 7 positions match TRBD1. The CDR3 length is 14 residues. Germline trimming cut 7 bases from V and 0 bases from J; bases unmatched to any gene: 6. In germline, CDR1 is MDHEN, CDR2 SYDVKM. As DNA, the CDR3 is TGTGCCAGCATTCCACAGGGGTCCTCCTACGAGCAGTACTTC. This translates into CASIPQGSSYEQYF.

This chain joins TRBV12-3 or TRBV12-4 and TRBJ1-4; D gene ambiguous. The CDR3 has 11 amino acids. Trimming shortened V by 7 bases and J by 7 bases, and 7 bases separated the two germline ends. In DNA, the CDR3 is TGTGCCAGCAAGGGTGGTGAAAAACTGTTTTTT. Its protein product is CASKGGEKLFF.

This rearrangement joins TRBV29-1 to TRBJ1-1; D is uncertain. The CDR3 sequence is 11 residues long. V was clipped by 4 bases and J by 5 bases, with 8 bases between them. Per the germline V gene, CDR1 is SQVTM and CDR2 is ANQGSEA. In DNA, the CDR3 is TGCAGCGTTGTTAGGCAGACTGAAGCTTTCTTT. It encodes CSVVRQTEAFF.

This clonotype has a handful of counts. The V call is TRBV27, the J call TRBJ1-1; D gene unclear. Germline CDR1 and CDR2: MNHEY and SMNVEV (reference sequence). This CDR3 is built from 13 residues. V shed 5 bases and J shed 4 bases, with 11 bases lying between them. CDR3 protein: CASSPRGITEAFF. CDR3 sequence (DNA): TGTGCCAGCAGTCCCCGAGGGATCACTGAAGCTTTCTTT.

At least ten counts were recorded for this clonotype. V and J are TRBV4-1 and TRBJ2-7; perhaps TRBD1 as D (6 bases). This CDR3 comprises 16 residues. Trimming took 0 bases from V and 0 from J, leaving 12 bases between them. Germline CDR1 is MGHRA and CDR2 is YSYEKL. CDR3 coding DNA: TGCGCCAGCAGCCAAGAAGTAGGGACACTCTCCTACGAGCAGTACTTC. Its translation is CASSQEVGTLSYEQYF.

The CDR3 region is CSARGTGMNTEAFF. CDR3 coding DNA: TGCAGTGCTAGGGGGACAGGGATGAACACTGAAGCTTTCTTT. The chain recombines TRBV20-1 with TRBJ1-1, with 9 bases identical to TRBD1. V was clipped by 3 bases and J by 0 bases; unmatched bases: 2. The CDR3 has 14 amino acids. Germline assignment: CDR1 DFQATT and CDR2 SNEGSKA (reference sequence).